This TCR beta chain was sequenced during a study of T-cell reconstitution after alpha-beta-depleted transplantation in children. The V gene lost 6 bases and the J gene lost 5 bases, with 11 bases spanning the gap. The CDR3 is made up of 12 amino acids. The TCRbeta library incorporated unique molecular identifiers. Each CDR3 protein gets one entry after TCRdb re-called the PCR reads with MiXCR. This table holds a few hundred thousand distinct CDR3 sequences, approximately 10% found once. This chain links TRBV12-3 or TRBV12-4 with TRBJ2-7; D unclear. The sequencing used PBMCs from the stem cell graft donor, collected from the stem cell graft. The source is a human donor who donated a stem cell graft to a child with acute lymphoblastic leukemia. CDR3 residues: CASSPLADEQYF. CDR3 nucleotides: TGTGCCAGCAGCCCCCTGGCCGACGAGCAGTACTTC.